These 5 T cell receptor beta chains were sequenced from one sample in a study of blood T cell repertoires in COVID-19. TCRdb keeps only in-frame clones here, not all; method: immunoSEQ multiplex PCR. The sample contains over 100,000 clones, about nine tenths of which appear only once. Sequencing was done on a sample of peripheral blood. The receptors derive from a man aged 35-49 years with acute or convalescent COVID-19.

This clone was recorded a few times. V gene TRBV4-1 combines with J gene TRBJ2-7; D gene ambiguous. Trimming removed 4 bases at V and 4 bases at J, with 11 bases between. The germline CDR1 and CDR2 sequences are MGHRA and YSYEKL. The CDR3 has 13 amino acids. CDR3 region: CASSLDMVYEQYF. CDR3 coding DNA: TGCGCCAGCAGCCTCGACATGGTTTACGAGCAGTACTTC.

The gene calls are TRBV10-3 and TRBJ2-3; D perhaps matches TRBD2 (5 bases). This CDR3 has 16 amino acids. Per the germline V gene, CDR1 is ENHRY and CDR2 is SYGVKD. V lost 7 bases to trimming and J lost 0 bases, with 17 bases between them. CDR3 nucleotides: TGTGCCATCACCCTATCGCAGCGAGGGAGCACAGATACGCAGTATTTT. Its protein product is CAITLSQRGSTDTQYF.

This clone was recorded only once. This chain joins TRBV4-2 and TRBJ1-2, with TRBD1 matching over 8 bases. Germline V gene sequence: CDR1 LGHNA, CDR2 YNFKEQ. Trimming took 1 base from V and 8 from J; bases not matched to a gene: 12. This CDR3 has 16 amino acids. The CDR3 DNA sequence: TGTGCCAGCAGCCAAGGCACCGGGACAGGAGCTATAGGCTACACCTTC. Translating it yields CASSQGTGTGAIGYTF.

The chain is built from TRBV3-1 (or the pseudogene TRBV3-2) and TRBJ1-5, with a tentative D call TRBD1 (5 bases). The ends were cut back, 2 bases at V and 2 bases at J, with 13 bases in the middle. This CDR3 has 16 residues. The V gene's germline CDR1 is LGHDT and CDR2 YNNKEL (reference sequence). CDR3 protein: CASSQWGTFGNQPQHF. The CDR3 DNA reads as TGTGCCAGCAGCCAATGGGGCACATTCGGCAATCAGCCCCAGCATTTT.

The chain links TRBV7-3 to TRBJ2-3; TRBD2 matches at 10 bases. Germline V gene sequence: CDR1 SGHTA, CDR2 FQGTGA. V dropped 4 bases and J dropped 6; count of bases not matched to a gene: 10. The CDR3 extends over 16 amino acids. The CDR3 coding sequence is TGTGCCAGCAGCTCCAATCTAGCGGGGGCCGGGGATACGCAGTATTTT. Protein product: CASSSNLAGAGDTQYF.